These T cell receptor beta chains were read from a single sample in a study of shared clonotypes between healthy human individuals. TCRdb's table, derived via immunoSEQ multiplex PCR, lists solely in-frame clones and lacks some. There are about 1.5 million clones in the sample; roughly 96% occur only once, and over 1% lies in the top ten. What was sequenced was naive CD4+ T cells sorted from blood. These receptors were collected from a man aged 30 to 39 in good health. The CDR3 runs from the conserved cysteine through the conserved F or W. A D gene is named only where the DNA matches it firmly. Not every row has a clone size; where given, it reads once, few, many or a size class.

v_gene	d_gene	abundance	len	j_gene	CDR3aa	CDR3nt
TRBV18	TRBD2	NA	17	TRBJ2-2	CASSPVLGGSVPGELFF	TGTGCCAGCTCACCAGTGTTAGGCGGGAGCGTTCCCGGGGAGCTGTTTTTT
TRBV12-2	NA	NA	13	TRBJ1-5	CASRLATSQPQHF	TGTGCAAGTCGCTTAGCTACGTCTCAGCCCCAGCATTTT
TRBV10-3	NA	once	15	TRBJ1-2	CAISYDRQTNYGYTF	TGTGCCATCAGCTATGATCGACAAACTAACTATGGCTACACCTTC
TRBV27	NA	NA	14	TRBJ1-2	CASSFEKRVGGYTF	TGTGCCAGCAGTTTTGAAAAGAGGGTTGGAGGCTACACCTTC
TRBV6-6	TRBD1	once	15	TRBJ1-1	CASSFAPQGGTEAFF	TGTGCCAGCAGTTTCGCACCACAGGGGGGCACTGAAGCTTTCTTT
TRBV5-1	TRBD2	NA	17	TRBJ2-7	CASSLAGLAGGSDEQYF	TGCGCCAGCAGCTTGGCCGGACTAGCGGGAGGTTCCGACGAGCAGTACTTC
TRBV7-9	TRBD1	NA	16	TRBJ1-1	CASSAEGDRLGAEAFF	TGTGCCAGCAGCGCCGAGGGGGACAGGCTGGGGGCTGAAGCTTTCTTT
TRBV4-3	TRBD2	NA	17	TRBJ2-7	CASSQDPRGSGHYEQYF	TGCGCCAGCAGCCAAGACCCCCGGGGTAGCGGGCACTACGAGCAGTACTTC
TRBV28	NA	NA	15	TRBJ2-7	CASSFPQGYYDEQYF	TGTGCCAGCAGTTTTCCGCAGGGGTACTATGACGAGCAGTACTTC
TRBV4-1	NA	NA	16	TRBJ1-2	CASSQDGLVEVRGYTF	TGCGCCAGCAGCCAAGATGGTTTGGTCGAAGTCAGGGGCTACACCTTC
TRBV5-4	TRBD1	NA	14	TRBJ2-7	CASSPRTGIYEQYF	TGTGCCAGCAGCCCCCGGACAGGGATATACGAGCAGTACTTC
TRBV6-1	NA	NA	13	TRBJ1-2	CASSVSLNYGYTF	TGTGCCAGCAGCGTGTCGCTTAACTATGGCTACACCTTC
TRBV18	TRBD1	NA	15	TRBJ1-2	CASSPPANRGYGYTF	TGTGCCAGCTCGCCCCCCGCGAACAGGGGCTATGGCTACACCTTC
TRBV5-5	NA	NA	13	TRBJ2-2	CASSSDPNGELFF	TGTGCCAGCAGCTCGGACCCAAACGGGGAGCTGTTTTTT
TRBV27	NA	NA	17	TRBJ2-3	CASSSGVGAGRRNTQYF	TGTGCCAGCAGCTCAGGGGTGGGGGCGGGAAGGAGAAATACGCAGTATTTT
TRBV2	TRBD2	once	14	TRBJ2-1	CASSVSGSNKGQFF	TGTGCCAGCAGTGTTAGCGGGAGTAACAAAGGGCAGTTCTTC
TRBV27	NA	NA	16	TRBJ2-6	CASSLFRASGANVLTF	TGTGCCAGCAGTTTATTTCGAGCCTCTGGGGCCAACGTCCTGACTTTC
TRBV9	TRBD1	NA	16	TRBJ1-2	CASSVGDRVPTYGYTF	TGTGCCAGCAGCGTAGGGGACAGGGTTCCTACCTATGGCTACACCTTC
TRBV5-8	TRBD1	NA	16	TRBJ1-4	CASSLAPGQGNEKLFF	TGTGCCAGCAGCTTGGCCCCGGGACAGGGAAATGAAAAACTGTTTTTT
TRBV4-1	TRBD1	NA	18	TRBJ2-6	CASSQRQGLISGANVLTF	TGCGCCAGCAGCCAAAGACAGGGGCTAATCTCTGGGGCCAACGTCCTGACTTTC
TRBV7-2	TRBD1	NA	16	TRBJ2-7	CASSLAPEGADLWQYF	TGTGCCAGCAGCTTAGCGCCTGAGGGGGCGGACTTATGGCAGTACTTC
TRBV5-1	TRBD1	NA	14	TRBJ1-5	CASSLDTGGQPQHF	TGCGCCAGCAGCTTGGATACAGGGGGTCAGCCCCAGCATTTT
TRBV28	TRBD1	NA	16	TRBJ1-5	CASRSQSTGANQPQHF	TGTGCCAGCAGAAGTCAATCGACAGGGGCAAATCAGCCCCAGCATTTT
TRBV29-1	NA	NA	12	TRBJ2-7	CSVGGQPLEQYF	TGCAGCGTTGGTGGACAGCCGTTAGAGCAGTACTTC
TRBV10-3	NA	NA	15	TRBJ1-5	CAISSGTLGYQPQHF	TGTGCCATCAGTTCCGGGACATTGGGGTATCAGCCCCAGCATTTT
TRBV7-9	NA	NA	13	TRBJ2-5	CASSLSAEETQYF	TGTGCCAGCAGCTTATCGGCTGAAGAGACCCAGTACTTC
TRBV10-3	TRBD2	NA	17	TRBJ2-2	CAISEGLAGPYTGELFF	TGTGCCATCAGTGAGGGACTAGCGGGACCTTACACCGGGGAGCTGTTTTTT
TRBV4-1	TRBD2	NA	16	TRBJ2-1	CASSHRTSPVGNEQFF	TGCGCCAGCAGCCATCGGACTAGCCCCGTCGGCAATGAGCAGTTCTTC